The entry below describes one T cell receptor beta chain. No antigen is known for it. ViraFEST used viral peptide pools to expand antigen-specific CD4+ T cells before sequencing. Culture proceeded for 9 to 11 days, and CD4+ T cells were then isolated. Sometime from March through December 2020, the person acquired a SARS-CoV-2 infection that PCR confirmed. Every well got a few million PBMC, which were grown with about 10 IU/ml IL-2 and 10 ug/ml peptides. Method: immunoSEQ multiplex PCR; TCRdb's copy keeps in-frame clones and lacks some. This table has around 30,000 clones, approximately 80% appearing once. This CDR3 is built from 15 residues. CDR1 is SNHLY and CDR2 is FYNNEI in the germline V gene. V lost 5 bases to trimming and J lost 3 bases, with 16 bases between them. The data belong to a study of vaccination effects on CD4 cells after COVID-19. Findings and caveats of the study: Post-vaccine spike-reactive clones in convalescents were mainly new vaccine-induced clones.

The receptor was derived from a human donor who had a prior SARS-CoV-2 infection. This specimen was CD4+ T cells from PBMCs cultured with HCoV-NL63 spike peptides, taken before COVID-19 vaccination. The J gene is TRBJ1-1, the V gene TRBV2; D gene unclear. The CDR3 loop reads CASSLGLRLDTEAFF. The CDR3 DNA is TGTGCCAGCAGTTTAGGGCTTCGGCTCGACACTGAAGCTTTCTTT.